This T cell receptor (beta chain) was found in a study of shared clonotypes between healthy human individuals. Broader study findings: Few donors limited the genetic and exposure-history diversity represented. Estimated richness was generally greater in naive than memory subsets.

Only in-frame clones appear in the TCRdb table, and some are missing; sequencing was by immunoSEQ multiplex PCR. The sample comprises 2 million to 2.5 million clones, just under 95% of which are singletons, and 0.37% rests with the top ten. The CDR3 spans 16 residues. From germline, CDR1 is SGHRS and CDR2 YFSETQ. Trimming removed 0 bases from V and 7 bases from J, with 17 bases in between. Concerning this clone itself: The antigen is unknown.

There were only Caucasian adults among the donors, and all lived in Nashville, Tennessee. The gene calls are TRBV5-1 and TRBJ1-5; a weak D match, TRBD1 (5 bases). Sequencing was performed on naive CD4+ T cells from PBMCs. The sample's subset: CD45RA+ positively selected. The TCR sequence derives from a man aged 18 to 30 in good health. Some clones in this sample may be carry-over from other donors' samples. DNA of the CDR3: TGCGCCAGCAGCTTGGATGGATCAGGGCCCTCCCAGCCCCAGCATTTT. It codes for CASSLDGSGPSQPQHF.